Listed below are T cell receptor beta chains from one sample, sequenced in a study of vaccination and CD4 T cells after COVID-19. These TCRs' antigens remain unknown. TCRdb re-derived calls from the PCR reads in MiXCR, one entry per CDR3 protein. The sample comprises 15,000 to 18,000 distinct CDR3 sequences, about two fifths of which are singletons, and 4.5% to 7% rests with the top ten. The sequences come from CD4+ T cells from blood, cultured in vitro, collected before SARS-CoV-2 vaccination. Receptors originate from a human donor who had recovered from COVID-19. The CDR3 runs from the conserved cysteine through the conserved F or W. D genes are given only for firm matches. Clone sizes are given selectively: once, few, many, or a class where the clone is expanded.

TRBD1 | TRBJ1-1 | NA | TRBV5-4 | CASSSRRDRNTEAFF | TGTGCCAGCAGCTCCCGGCGGGACAGGAACACTGAAGCTTTCTTT
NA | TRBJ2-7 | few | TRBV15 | CATSRGGSSYEQYF | TGTGCCACCAGCAGAGGGGGTAGCTCCTACGAGCAGTACTTC
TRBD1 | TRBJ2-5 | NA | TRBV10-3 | CAISESRGRRSETQYF | TGTGCCATCAGTGAGTCGAGGGGGCGTCGGTCAGAGACCCAGTACTTC
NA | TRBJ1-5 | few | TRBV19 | CASSRDGAFEPQHF | TGTGCCAGTAGTAGGGACGGAGCATTTGAGCCCCAGCATTTT
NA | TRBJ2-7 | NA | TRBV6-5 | CASSYSRQGPDEQYF | TGTGCCAGCAGTTACTCGCGGCAGGGGCCCGACGAGCAGTACTTC
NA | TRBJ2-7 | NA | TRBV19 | CASSAPGDEQYF | TGTGCCAGTAGTGCTCCAGGGGACGAGCAGTACTTC
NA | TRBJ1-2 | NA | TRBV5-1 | CASSYEIIQDYGYTF | TGCGCCAGCAGCTACGAGATCATCCAAGACTATGGCTACACCTTC
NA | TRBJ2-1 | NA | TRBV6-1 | CASTPPGNNEQFF | TGTGCCAGCACCCCTCCGGGGAACAATGAGCAGTTCTTC
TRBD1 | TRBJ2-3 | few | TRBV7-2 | CASSLAAGGDTQYF | TGTGCCAGCAGCTTAGCGGCAGGGGGAGATACGCAGTATTTT
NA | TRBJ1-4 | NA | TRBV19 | CASSFTGKLFF | TGTGCCAGTAGTTTTACAGGGAAACTGTTTTTT
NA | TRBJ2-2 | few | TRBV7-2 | CASSFSQGPGELFF | TGTGCCAGCAGCTTCTCCCAGGGGCCCGGGGAGCTGTTTTTT
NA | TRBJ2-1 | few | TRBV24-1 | CATSHISGAAYNEQFF | TGTGCCACCAGCCACATTAGCGGCGCGGCCTACAATGAGCAGTTCTTC
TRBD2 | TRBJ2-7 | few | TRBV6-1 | CASRAGLAGGRGSEQYF | TGTGCCAGCAGGGCCGGACTAGCGGGAGGCCGGGGGTCCGAGCAGTACTTC
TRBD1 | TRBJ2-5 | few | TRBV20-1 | CSAEGTAQETQYF | TGCAGTGCTGAGGGGACAGCTCAAGAGACCCAGTACTTC
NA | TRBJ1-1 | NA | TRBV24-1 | CATSDGMNTEAFF | TGTGCCACCAGTGACGGGATGAACACTGAAGCTTTCTTT
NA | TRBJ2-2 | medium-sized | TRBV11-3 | CASSLVSHTGELFF | TGTGCCAGCAGCTTAGTCTCGCACACCGGGGAGCTGTTTTTT
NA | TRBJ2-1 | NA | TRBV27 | CASSRIPPAYNEQFF | TGTGCCAGCAGTCGCATCCCCCCCGCTTACAATGAGCAGTTCTTC
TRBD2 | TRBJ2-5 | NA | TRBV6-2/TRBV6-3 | CASSKGLASETQYF | TGTGCCAGCAGCAAGGGACTAGCCTCCGAGACCCAGTACTTC
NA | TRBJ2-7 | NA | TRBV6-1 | CASSLLYEQYF | TGTGCCAGCAGTCTTTTATACGAGCAGTACTTC
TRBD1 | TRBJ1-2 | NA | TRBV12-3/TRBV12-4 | CASSPGTVYGYTF | TGTGCCAGCAGTCCAGGGACAGTCTATGGCTACACCTTC
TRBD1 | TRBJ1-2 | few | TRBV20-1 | CSARDLRQGEGGYTF | TGCAGTGCTAGAGATCTAAGACAGGGGGAGGGTGGCTACACCTTC
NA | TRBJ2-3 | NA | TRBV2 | CASSAARDTQYF | TGTGCCAGCAGTGCGGCACGTGATACCCAGTATTTT
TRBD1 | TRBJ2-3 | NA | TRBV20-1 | CSAEQGGTDTQYF | TGCAGTGCAGAACAGGGGGGTACAGATACGCAGTATTTT
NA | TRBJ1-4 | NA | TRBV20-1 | CSATSGVAGGEKLFF | TGCAGTGCTACCTCGGGTGTGGCCGGGGGTGAAAAACTGTTTTTT
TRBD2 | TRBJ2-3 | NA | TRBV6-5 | CASSYGRGITDTQYF | TGTGCCAGCAGTTACGGGCGGGGGATCACAGATACGCAGTATTTT
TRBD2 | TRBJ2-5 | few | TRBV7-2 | CASSIGTSGGYQETQYF | TGTGCCAGCAGCATCGGGACTAGCGGGGGCTACCAAGAGACCCAGTACTTC
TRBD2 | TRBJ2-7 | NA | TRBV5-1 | CASSLGLAASYEQYF | TGCGCCAGCAGCCTCGGACTAGCGGCGTCCTACGAGCAGTACTTC
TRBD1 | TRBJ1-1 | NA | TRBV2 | CASSTGQGGTEAFF | TGTGCCAGCAGTACGGGACAGGGGGGCACTGAAGCTTTCTTT
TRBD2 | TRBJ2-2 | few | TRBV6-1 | CASSESSGGVAGELFF | TGTGCCAGCAGTGAATCTAGCGGGGGGGTTGCCGGGGAGCTGTTTTTT
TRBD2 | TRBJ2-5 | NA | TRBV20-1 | CSAGTSGRTLYQETQYF | TGCAGTGCTGGGACTAGCGGGAGGACCTTGTACCAAGAGACCCAGTACTTC
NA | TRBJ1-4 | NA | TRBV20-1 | CSARTWGTTNEKLFF | TGCAGTGCCAGGACCTGGGGAACAACTAATGAAAAACTGTTTTTT
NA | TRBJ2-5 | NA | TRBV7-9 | CASSFGSGQQEPGYF | TGTGCCAGCAGCTTTGGATCGGGGCAGCAGGAACCAGGGTACTTC
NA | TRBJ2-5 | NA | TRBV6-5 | CASSYSVRETQYF | TGTGCCAGCAGTTACTCAGTCAGGGAGACCCAGTACTTC
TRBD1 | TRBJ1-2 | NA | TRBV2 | CASSARTGPGYTF | TGTGCCAGCAGTGCCCGGACAGGGCCAGGCTACACCTTC
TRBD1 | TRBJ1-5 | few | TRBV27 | CASSREGQSNQPQHF | TGTGCCAGCAGTCGGGAGGGACAGAGCAATCAGCCCCAGCATTTT
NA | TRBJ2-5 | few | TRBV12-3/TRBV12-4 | CASSPLGLTGETQYF | TGTGCCAGCAGTCCGCTCGGACTAACGGGAGAGACCCAGTACTTC
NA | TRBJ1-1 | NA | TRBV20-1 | CSATIGDTEAFF | TGCAGTGCAACCATTGGGGACACTGAAGCTTTCTTT
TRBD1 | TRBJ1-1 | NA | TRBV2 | CASSTGGGSTEAFF | TGTGCCAGCAGTACAGGGGGCGGATCCACTGAAGCTTTCTTT
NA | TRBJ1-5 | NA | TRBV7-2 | CASSFDSPYQPQHF | TGTGCCAGCAGCTTCGACAGTCCCTATCAGCCCCAGCATTTT
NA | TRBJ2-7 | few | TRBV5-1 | CASSLSESSYEQYF | TGCGCCAGCAGCCTAAGCGAGAGCTCCTACGAGCAGTACTTC
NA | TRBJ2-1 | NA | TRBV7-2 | CASTPDQYTEQFF | TGTGCCAGCACCCCTGACCAATACACTGAGCAGTTCTTC
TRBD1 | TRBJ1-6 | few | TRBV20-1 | CSAPGTGANSPLHF | TGCAGTGCTCCCGGGACAGGGGCTAATTCACCCCTCCACTTT
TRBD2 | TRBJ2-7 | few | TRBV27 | CASSPTSVSGVYEQYF | TGTGCCAGCAGTCCAACGTCGGTTAGCGGGGTCTACGAGCAGTACTTC
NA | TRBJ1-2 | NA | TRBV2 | CASKNAATNYGYTF | TGTGCCAGCAAAAATGCGGCTACTAACTATGGCTACACCTTC
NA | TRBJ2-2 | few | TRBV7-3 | CASSLMATNTGELFF | TGTGCCAGCAGCTTAATGGCTACGAACACCGGGGAGCTGTTTTTT
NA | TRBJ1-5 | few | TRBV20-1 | CSAQRGGGDLNQPQHF | TGCAGTGCCCAACGGGGGGGAGGGGACTTAAATCAGCCCCAGCATTTT
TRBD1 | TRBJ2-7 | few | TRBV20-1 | CSAIRDRAGEQYF | TGCAGTGCAATACGGGACAGGGCGGGCGAGCAGTACTTC
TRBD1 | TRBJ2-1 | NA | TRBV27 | CASSRDRVNEQFF | TGTGCCAGCAGCAGGGACAGGGTGAATGAGCAGTTCTTC
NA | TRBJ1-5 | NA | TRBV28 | CASTPTTGFGGQPQHF | TGTGCCAGCACCCCGACAACAGGGTTCGGAGGACAGCCCCAGCATTTT
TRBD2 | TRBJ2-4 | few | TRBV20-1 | CSAGAPGGKNIQYF | TGCAGTGCTGGGGCCCCGGGAGGGAAAAACATTCAGTACTTC
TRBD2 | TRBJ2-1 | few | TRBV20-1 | CSASNPSGGAEQFF | TGCAGTGCCTCAAATCCTAGCGGGGGGGCTGAGCAGTTCTTC
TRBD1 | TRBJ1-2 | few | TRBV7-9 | CASSPLRDRVRNYGYTF | TGTGCCAGCAGCCCCCTCCGGGACAGGGTTCGGAACTATGGCTACACCTTC
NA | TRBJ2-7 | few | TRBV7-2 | CASSLDSVSSYEQYF | TGTGCCAGCAGCTTAGACAGTGTAAGCTCCTACGAGCAGTACTTC
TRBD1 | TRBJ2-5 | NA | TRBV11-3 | CASSPSKRQGVLETQYF | TGTGCCAGCAGCCCCAGCAAGAGACAGGGGGTTCTGGAGACCCAGTACTTC
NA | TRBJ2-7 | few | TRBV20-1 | CSALGGVLYEQYF | TGCAGTGCTTTGGGCGGGGTGCTCTACGAGCAGTACTTC
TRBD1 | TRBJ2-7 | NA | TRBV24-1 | CATSDKGANYEQYF | TGTGCCACCAGTGATAAGGGGGCTAACTACGAGCAGTACTTC
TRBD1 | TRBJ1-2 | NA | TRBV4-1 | CASSQSYTGTADGYTF | TGCGCCAGCAGCCAGAGCTATACCGGGACAGCGGATGGCTACACCTTC